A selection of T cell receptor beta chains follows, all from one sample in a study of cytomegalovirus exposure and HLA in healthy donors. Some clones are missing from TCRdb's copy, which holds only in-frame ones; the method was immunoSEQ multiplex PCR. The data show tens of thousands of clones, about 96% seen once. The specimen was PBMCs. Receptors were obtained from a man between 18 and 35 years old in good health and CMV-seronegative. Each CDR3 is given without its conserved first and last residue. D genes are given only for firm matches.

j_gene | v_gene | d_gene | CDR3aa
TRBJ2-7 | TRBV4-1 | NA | ASSHPPTGRVHEQY
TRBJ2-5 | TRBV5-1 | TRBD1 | ASSAPGQMRTQY
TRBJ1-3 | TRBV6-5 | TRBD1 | ASRDDRGTGNTIY
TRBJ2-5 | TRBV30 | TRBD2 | AWSHLRGGPGETQY
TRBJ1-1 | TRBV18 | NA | ASSKREFQSNTEAF
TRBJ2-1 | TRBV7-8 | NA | ASSSLGVGNEQF
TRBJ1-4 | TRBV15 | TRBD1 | ATSRTPPGTGSEKLF
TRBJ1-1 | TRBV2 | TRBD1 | ASSVPRDRENTEAF
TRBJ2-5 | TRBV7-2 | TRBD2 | ASRALAGLETQY
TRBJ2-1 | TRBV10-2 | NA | ASSQFNSYNEQF
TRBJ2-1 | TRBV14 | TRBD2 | ASSATLAGGLGEQF
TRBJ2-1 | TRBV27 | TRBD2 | ASTLSGRAGNEQF
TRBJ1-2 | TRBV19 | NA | ASSINLRSTELSPSYT
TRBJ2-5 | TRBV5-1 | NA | ASSSLGTQETQY
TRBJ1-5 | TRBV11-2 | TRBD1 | ASSWTGFNQPQH
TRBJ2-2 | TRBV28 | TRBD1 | ASSWTGRTGELF
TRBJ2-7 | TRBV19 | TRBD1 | ASGYRGESEQY
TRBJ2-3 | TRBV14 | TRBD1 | ASSQGGQILTDTQY
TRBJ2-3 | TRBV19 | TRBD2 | ASSNGLAGGTDTQY